This T cell receptor beta chain stems from a study of blood T cell repertoires in COVID-19. Study summary: COVID-19 samples from acute and convalescent phases originated in the United States, Italy and Spain. Sources were T cells, B-cell-depleted T cells, or PBMCs; the material itself was cDNA or gDNA.

With V trimmed by 4 bases and J by 4 bases, 7 bases remained unmatched. The CDR3 runs 15 residues. Germline V CDR1 and CDR2: KGHDR, SFDVKD. In the original processing: Estimation of nucleated cell counts was performed using reference gene primer amplification. Assay used: immunoSEQ multiplex PCR; TCRdb lists only in-frame clones, some missing. D and trimming come from the DNA, and the V and J calls and clone size come from that table. The table records roughly 150,000 clones, 83% of them present only once. The sequencing sample was made of peripheral blood. The sequence came from a woman older than 75 with acute or convalescent COVID-19. The chain recombines TRBV24-1 with TRBJ2-7; 9 nucleotides match TRBD1. CDR3 nucleotides: TGTGCCACCAGTGAGGGACAGGGAGGGATTTACGAGCAGTACTTC. Amino acid sequence: CATSEGQGGIYEQYF.